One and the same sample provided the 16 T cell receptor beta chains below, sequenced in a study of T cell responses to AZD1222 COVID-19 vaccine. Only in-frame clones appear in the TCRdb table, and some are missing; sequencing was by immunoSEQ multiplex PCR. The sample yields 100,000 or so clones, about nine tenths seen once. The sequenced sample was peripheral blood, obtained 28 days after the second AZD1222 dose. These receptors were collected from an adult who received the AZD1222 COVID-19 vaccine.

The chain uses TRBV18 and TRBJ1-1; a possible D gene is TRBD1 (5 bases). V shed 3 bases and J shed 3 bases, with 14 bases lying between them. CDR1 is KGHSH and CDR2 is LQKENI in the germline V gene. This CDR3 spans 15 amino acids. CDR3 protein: CASSPYDSGDTEAFF. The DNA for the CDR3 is TGTGCCAGCTCACCTTATGACAGTGGTGACACTGAAGCTTTCTTT.

The DNA of the CDR3 is TGTGCCAGCAGTGTGGACGTGGGGGAGCAGTTCTTC. Encoded protein: CASSVDVGEQFF. This chain uses TRBV2 with TRBJ2-1; D is undetermined. Trimming left V 4 bases short and J 10 bases short, with 11 bases between. Germline V gene lookup returns CDR1 SNHLY and CDR2 FYNNEI. This CDR3 is 12 amino acids long.

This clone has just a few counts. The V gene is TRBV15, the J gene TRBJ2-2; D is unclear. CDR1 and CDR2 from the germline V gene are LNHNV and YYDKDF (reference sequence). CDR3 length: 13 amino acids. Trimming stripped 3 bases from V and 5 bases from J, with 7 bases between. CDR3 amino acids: CATSSLGTGELFF. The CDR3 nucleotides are TGTGCCACCAGCAGCTTGGGAACCGGGGAGCTGTTTTTT.

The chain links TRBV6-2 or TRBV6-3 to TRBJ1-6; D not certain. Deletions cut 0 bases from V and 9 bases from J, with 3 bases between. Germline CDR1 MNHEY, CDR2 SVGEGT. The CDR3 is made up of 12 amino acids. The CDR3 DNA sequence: TGTGCCAGCAGTTACTCTGTTTCACCCCTCCACTTT. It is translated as CASSYSVSPLHF.

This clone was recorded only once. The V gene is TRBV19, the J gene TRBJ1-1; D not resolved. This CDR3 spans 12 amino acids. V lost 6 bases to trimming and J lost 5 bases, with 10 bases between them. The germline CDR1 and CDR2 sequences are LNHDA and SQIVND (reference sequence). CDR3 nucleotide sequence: TGTGCCAGTAGGACGGGCCAAACTGAAGCTTTCTTT. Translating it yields CASRTGQTEAFF.

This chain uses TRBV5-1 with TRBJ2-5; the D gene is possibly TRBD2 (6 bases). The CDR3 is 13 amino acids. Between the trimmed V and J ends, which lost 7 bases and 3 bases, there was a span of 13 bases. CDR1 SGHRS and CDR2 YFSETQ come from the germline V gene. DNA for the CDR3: TGCGCCAGCTCCGGGACTCACAAAGAGACCCAGTACTTC. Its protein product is CASSGTHKETQYF.

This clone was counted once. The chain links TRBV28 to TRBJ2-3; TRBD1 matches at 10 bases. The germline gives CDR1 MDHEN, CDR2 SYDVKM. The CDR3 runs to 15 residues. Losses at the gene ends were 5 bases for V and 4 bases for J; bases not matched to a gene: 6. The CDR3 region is CASSKSGTGADTQYF. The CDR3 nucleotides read TGTGCCAGCAGTAAATCCGGGACAGGGGCAGATACGCAGTATTTT.

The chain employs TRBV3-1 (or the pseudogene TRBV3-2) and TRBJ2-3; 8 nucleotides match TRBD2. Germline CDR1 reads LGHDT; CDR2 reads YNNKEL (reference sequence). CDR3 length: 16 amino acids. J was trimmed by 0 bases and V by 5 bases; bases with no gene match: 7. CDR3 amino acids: CASSSRAGGSTDTQYF. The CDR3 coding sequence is TGTGCCAGCAGCTCCCGGGCGGGGGGAAGCACAGATACGCAGTATTTT.

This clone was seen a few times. The CDR3 region is CASSYLGQGGGYTF. The CDR3 nucleotides read TGTGCCAGCAGTTACCTGGGACAGGGCGGCGGCTACACCTTC. The V call is TRBV6-2 or TRBV6-3, the J call TRBJ1-2; 9 bases are shared with TRBD1. Unmatched junction bases numbered 6, after V lost 2 bases and J lost 8 bases. Per the germline V gene, CDR1 is MNHEY and CDR2 is SVGEGT. This CDR3 is 14 amino acids long.

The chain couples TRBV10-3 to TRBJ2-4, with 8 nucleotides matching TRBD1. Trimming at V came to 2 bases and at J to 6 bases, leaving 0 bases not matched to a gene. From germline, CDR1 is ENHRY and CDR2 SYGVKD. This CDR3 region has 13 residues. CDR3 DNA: TGTGCCATCAGTGAGGACAGGGGAAACATTCAGTACTTC. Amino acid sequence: CAISEDRGNIQYF.

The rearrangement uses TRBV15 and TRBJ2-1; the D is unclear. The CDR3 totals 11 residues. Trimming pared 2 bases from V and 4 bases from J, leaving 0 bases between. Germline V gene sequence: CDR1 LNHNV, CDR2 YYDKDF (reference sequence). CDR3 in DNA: TGTGCCACCAGCAGATACAATGAGCAGTTCTTC. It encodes CATSRYNEQFF.

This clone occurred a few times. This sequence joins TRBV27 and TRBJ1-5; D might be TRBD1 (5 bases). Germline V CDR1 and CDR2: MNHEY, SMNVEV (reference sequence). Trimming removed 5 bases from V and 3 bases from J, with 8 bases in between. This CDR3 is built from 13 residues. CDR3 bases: TGTGCCAGCAGTCGACAGTACAATCAGCCCCAGCATTTT. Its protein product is CASSRQYNQPQHF.

The DNA for the CDR3 is TGTGCCAGCTCACCACCGACTGGGGAGCCCCAGCATTTT. Protein: CASSPPTGEPQHF. The genes are TRBV18 and TRBJ1-5; D gene uncertain. The CDR3 consists of 13 residues. The V gene lost 0 bases and the J gene lost 8 bases, with 8 bases spanning the gap. Germline V gene lookup returns CDR1 KGHSH and CDR2 LQKENI.

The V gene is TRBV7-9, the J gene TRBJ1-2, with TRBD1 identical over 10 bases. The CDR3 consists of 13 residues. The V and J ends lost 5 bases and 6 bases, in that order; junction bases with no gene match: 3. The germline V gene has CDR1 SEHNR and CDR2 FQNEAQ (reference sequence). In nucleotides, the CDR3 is TGTGCCAGCAGCGGGGACAGGGGCGATGGCTACACCTTC. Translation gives CASSGDRGDGYTF. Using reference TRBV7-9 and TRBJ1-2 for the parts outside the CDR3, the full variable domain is DTGVSQNPRHKITKRGQNVTFRCDPISEHNRLYWYRQTLGQGPEFLTYFQNEAQLEKSRLLSDRFSAERPKGSFSTLEIQRTEQGDSAMYLCASSGDRGDGYTFGSGTRLTVV.

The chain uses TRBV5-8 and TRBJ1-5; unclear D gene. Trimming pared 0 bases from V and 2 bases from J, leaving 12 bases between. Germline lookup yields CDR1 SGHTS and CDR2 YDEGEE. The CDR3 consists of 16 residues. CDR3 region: CASSLVSGRGNQPQHF. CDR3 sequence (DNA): TGTGCCAGCAGCTTGGTGTCAGGTAGGGGCAATCAGCCCCAGCATTTT.

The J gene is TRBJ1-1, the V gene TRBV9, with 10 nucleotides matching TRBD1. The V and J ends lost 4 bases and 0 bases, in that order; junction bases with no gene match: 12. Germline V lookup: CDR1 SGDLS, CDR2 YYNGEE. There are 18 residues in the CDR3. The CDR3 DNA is TGTGCCAGCAGCCCCGGGGGACAGGGGCCCTTAATGAACACTGAAGCTTTCTTT. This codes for CASSPGGQGPLMNTEAFF.